Described below is a single T cell receptor beta chain sequence and its context. This entry is derived from a study of cytomegalovirus exposure and HLA in healthy donors. Study summary: Within an early data release were about 80 million unique TCRs drawn from HLA-typed donors.

The V and J ends lost 1 base and 6 bases respectively, with 13 bases between them. The length of the CDR3 is 13 residues. CDR1 is GTSNPN, CDR2 SVGIG, per germline (reference sequence). The PCR contained 60 Vbeta and 13 Jbeta primers. Profiling relied on immunoSEQ multiplex PCR, and the TCRdb table lists in-frame clones only, not all of them. The table records about 97,000 clones, more than 80% of them present only once. Source material: PBMCs. This sequence was found in a man aged 25 to 40 in good health and CMV-seronegative. The V and J genes are TRBV30 and TRBJ2-7; D perhaps matches TRBD1 (5 bases). CDR3 residues: CAWSELAGPEQYF. CDR3 coding DNA: TGTGCCTGGAGTGAGTTGGCAGGGCCCGAGCAGTACTTC.